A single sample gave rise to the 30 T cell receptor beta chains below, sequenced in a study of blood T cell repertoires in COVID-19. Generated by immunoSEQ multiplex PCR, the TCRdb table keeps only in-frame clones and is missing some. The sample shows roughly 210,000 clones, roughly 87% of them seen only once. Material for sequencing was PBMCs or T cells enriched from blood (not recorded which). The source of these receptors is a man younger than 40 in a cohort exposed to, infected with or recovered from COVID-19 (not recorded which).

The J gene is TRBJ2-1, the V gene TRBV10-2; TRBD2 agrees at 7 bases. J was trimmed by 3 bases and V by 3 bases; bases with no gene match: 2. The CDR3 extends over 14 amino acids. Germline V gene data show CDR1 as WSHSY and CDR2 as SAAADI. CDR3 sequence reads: CASSELAFYNEQFF. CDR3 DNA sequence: TGCGCCAGCAGTGAACTAGCGTTCTACAATGAGCAGTTCTTC.

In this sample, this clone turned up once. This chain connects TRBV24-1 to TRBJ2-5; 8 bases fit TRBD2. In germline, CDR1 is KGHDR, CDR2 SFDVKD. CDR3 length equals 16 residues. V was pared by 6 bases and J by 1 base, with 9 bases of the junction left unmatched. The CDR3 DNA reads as TGTGCCACCAGTAGCTCCCGCGGGGGGCCCCAAGAGACCCAGTACTTC. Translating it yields CATSSSRGGPQETQYF.

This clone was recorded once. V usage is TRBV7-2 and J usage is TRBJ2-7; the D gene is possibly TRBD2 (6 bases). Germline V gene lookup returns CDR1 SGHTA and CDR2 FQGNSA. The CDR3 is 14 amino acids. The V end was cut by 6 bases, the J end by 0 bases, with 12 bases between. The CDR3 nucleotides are TGTGCCAGCAGGGATGAGACTAGCTCCTACGAGCAGTACTTC. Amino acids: CASRDETSSYEQYF.

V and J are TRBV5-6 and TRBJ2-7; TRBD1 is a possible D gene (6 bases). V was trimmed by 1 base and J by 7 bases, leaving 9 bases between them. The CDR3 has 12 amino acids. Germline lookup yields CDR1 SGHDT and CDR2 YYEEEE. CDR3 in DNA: TGTGCCAGCAGCTTGAGAACAGGGGAGCAGTACTTC. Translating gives CASSLRTGEQYF.

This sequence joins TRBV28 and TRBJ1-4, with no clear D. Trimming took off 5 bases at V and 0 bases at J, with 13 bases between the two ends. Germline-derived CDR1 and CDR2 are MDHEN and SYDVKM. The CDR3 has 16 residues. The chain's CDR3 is CASSPPTLATNEKLFF. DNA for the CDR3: TGTGCCAGCAGTCCCCCTACCCTCGCAACTAATGAAAAACTGTTTTTT.

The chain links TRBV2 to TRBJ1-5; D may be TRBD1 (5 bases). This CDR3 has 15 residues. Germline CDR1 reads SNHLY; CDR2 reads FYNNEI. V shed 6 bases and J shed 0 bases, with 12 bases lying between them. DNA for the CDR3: TGTGCCAGCAGGGTTGCGGGGGATAGCAATCAGCCCCAGCATTTT. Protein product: CASRVAGDSNQPQHF.

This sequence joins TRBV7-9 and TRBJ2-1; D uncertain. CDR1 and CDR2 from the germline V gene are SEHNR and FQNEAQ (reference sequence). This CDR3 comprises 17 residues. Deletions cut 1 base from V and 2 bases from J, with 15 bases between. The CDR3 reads CASSLERRTATYNEQFF. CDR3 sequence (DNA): TGTGCCAGCAGCTTAGAGCGCCGTACGGCAACCTACAATGAGCAGTTCTTC.

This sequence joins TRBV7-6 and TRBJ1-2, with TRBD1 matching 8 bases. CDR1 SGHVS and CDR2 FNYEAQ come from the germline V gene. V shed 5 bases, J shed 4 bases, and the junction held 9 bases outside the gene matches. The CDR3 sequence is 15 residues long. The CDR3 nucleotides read TGTGCCAGCAGCCCAGAGCTGACAGGGGCCTATGGCTACACCTTC. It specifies CASSPELTGAYGYTF.

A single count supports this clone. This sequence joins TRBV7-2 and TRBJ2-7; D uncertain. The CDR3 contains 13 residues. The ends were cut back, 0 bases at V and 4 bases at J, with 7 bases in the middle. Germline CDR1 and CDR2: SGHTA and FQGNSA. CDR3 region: CASSLAELYEQYF. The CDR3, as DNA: TGTGCCAGCAGCTTAGCCGAACTATACGAGCAGTACTTC.

The CDR3 DNA reads TGTGCCACCCGGTTGACAGCGGGAGGGCAGAAGACCCAGTACTTC. Protein: CATRLTAGGQKTQYF. The gene calls are TRBV19 and TRBJ2-5; 10 nucleotides agree with TRBD2. The CDR3 runs 15 residues. V lost 10 bases to trimming and J lost 6 bases; unmatched junction nucleotides: 14. Looked up from germline, CDR1 is LNHDA and CDR2 is SQIVND (reference sequence).

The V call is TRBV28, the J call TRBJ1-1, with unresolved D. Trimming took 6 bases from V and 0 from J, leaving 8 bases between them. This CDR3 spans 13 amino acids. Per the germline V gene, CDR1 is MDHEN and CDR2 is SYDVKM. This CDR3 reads CASSLPLNTEAFF. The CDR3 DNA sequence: TGTGCCAGCAGCCTCCCCTTGAACACTGAAGCTTTCTTT.

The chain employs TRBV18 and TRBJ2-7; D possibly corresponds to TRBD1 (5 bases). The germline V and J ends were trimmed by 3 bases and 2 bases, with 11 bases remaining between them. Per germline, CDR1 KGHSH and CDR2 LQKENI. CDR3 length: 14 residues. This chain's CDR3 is CASSPPLGAYEQYF. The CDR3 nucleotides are TGTGCCAGCTCACCGCCCCTAGGGGCCTACGAGCAGTACTTC.

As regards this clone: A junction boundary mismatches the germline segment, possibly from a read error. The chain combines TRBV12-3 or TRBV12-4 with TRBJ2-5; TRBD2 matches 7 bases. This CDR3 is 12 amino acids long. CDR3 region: CASSFGRLAIHF. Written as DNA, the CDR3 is TGTGCCAGCAGTTTCGGGCGACTAGCAATTCACTTC.

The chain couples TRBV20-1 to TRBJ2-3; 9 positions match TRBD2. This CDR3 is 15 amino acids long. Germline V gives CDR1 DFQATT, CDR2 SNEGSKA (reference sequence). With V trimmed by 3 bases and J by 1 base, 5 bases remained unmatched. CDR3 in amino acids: CSASGVAGGTDTQYF. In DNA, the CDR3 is TGCAGTGCTAGTGGCGTAGCGGGGGGCACAGATACGCAGTATTTT.

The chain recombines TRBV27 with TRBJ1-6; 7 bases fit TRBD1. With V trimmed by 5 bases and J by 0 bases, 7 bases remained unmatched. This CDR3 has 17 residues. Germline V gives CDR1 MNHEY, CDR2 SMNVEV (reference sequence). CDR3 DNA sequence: TGTGCCAGCAGTCATGGACAGGTCAGCTCCTATAATTCACCCCTCCACTTT. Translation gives CASSHGQVSSYNSPLHF.

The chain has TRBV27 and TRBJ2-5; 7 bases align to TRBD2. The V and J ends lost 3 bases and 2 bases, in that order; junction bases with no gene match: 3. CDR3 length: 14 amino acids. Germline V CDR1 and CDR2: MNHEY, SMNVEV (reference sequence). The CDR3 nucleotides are TGTGCCAGCAGTTTGGGGGGGGGACAAGAGACCCAGTACTTC. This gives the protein CASSLGGGQETQYF.

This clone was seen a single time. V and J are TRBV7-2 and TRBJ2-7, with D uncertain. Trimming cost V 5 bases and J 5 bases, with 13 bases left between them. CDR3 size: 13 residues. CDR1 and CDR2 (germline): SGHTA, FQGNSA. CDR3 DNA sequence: TGTGCCAGCAGCCCCATCGGTTTCCACGAGCAGTACTTC. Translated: CASSPIGFHEQYF.

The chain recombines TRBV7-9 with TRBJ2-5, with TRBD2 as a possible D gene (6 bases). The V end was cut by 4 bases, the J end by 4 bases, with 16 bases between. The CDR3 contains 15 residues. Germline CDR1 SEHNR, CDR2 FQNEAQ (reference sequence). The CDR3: CASSWELAFGETQYF. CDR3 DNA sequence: TGTGCCAGCAGCTGGGAGCTAGCGTTTGGAGAGACCCAGTACTTC.

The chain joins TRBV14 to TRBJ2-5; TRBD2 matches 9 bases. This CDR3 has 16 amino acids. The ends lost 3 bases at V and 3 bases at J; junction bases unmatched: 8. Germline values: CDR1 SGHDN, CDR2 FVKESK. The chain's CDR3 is CASSQRRGLAKETQYF. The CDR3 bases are TGTGCCAGCAGCCAGAGACGGGGACTAGCCAAAGAGACCCAGTACTTC.

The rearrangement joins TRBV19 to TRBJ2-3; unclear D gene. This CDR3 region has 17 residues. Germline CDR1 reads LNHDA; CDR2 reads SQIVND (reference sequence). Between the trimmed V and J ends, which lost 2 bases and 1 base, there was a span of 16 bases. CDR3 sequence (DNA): TGTGCCAGTAGTATACTTACGGGTACCAAGGGCACAGATACGCAGTATTTT. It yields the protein CASSILTGTKGTDTQYF.

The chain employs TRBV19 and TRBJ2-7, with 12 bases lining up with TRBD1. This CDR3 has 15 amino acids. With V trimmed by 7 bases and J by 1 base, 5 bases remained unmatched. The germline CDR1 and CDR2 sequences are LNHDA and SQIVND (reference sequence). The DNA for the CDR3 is TGTGCCAGTAACCCGGGACAGGGGGCGTCCTACGAGCAGTACTTC. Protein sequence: CASNPGQGASYEQYF. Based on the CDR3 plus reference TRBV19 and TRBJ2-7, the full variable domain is DGGITQSPKYLFRKEGQNVTLSCEQNLNHDAMYWYRQDPGQGLRLIYYSQIVNDFQKGDIAEGYSVSREKKESFPLTVTSAQKNPTAFYLCASNPGQGASYEQYFGPGTRLTVT.

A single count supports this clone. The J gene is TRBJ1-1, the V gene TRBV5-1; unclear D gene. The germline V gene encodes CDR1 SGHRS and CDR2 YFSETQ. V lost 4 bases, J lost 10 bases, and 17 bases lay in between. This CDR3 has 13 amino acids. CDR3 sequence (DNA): TGCGCCAGCAGCACCCAAGACAACTCGCGAGCTTTCTTT. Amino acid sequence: CASSTQDNSRAFF.

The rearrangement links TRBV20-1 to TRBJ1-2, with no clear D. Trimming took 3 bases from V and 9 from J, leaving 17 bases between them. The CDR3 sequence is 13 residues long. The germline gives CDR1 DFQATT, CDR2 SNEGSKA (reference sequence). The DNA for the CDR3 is TGCAGTGCTAGTCCTGACGATCTCGACAGCTACACCTTC. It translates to CSASPDDLDSYTF.

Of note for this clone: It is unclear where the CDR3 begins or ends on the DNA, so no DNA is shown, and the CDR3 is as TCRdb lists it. The CDR3 spells CATPVVGRLLGLMKNCFF. V gene TRBV24-1 combines with J gene TRBJ1-4; the DNA was not compared with TRBD1, the D call given in the table. CDR1 is KGHDR, CDR2 SFDVKD, per germline. 18 amino acids form the CDR3, both terminal residues included.

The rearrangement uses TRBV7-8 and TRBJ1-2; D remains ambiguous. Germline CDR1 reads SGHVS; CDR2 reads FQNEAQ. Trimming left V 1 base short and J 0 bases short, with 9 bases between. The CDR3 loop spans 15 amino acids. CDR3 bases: TGTGCCAGCAGCTTAGGCGGCTCTTCTAACTATGGCTACACCTTC. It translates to CASSLGGSSNYGYTF.

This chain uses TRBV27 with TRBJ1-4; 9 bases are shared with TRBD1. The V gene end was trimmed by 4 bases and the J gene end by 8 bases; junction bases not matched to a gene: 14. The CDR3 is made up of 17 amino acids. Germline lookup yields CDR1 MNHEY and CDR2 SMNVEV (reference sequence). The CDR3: CASSSLRTGAGAEKLFF. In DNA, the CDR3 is TGTGCCAGCAGTTCCCTACGGACAGGGGCCGGGGCCGAAAAACTGTTTTTT.

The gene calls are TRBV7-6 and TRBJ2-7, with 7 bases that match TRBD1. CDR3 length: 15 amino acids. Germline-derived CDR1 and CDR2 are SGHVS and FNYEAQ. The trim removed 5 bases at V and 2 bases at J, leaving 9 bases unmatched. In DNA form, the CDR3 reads TGTGCCAGCAGCCCATCCATAGGGGGCCCCTACGAGCAGTACTTC. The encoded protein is CASSPSIGGPYEQYF.

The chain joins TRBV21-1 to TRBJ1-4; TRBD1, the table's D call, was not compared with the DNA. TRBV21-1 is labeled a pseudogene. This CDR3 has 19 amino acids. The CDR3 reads CAPQTGTGPFVATNEKLFF. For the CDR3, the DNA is TGTGCCCCCCAAACCGGGACAGGGCCATTTGTTGCAACTAATGAAAAACTGTTTTTT.

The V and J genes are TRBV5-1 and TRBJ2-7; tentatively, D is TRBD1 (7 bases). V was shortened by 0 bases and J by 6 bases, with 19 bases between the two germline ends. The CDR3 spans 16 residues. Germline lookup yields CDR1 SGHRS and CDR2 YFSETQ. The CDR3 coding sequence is TGCGCCAGCAGCTTGGCCTGGCAGGGGGGTTTGCGCGAGCAGTACTTC. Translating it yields CASSLAWQGGLREQYF.

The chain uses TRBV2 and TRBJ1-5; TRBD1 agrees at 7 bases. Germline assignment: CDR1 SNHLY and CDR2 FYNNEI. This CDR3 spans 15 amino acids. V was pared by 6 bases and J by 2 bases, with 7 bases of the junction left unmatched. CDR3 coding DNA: TGTGCCAGCAGGACACAGGGGTCAGGCAATCAGCCCCAGCATTTT. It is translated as CASRTQGSGNQPQHF.